The entry below gives a single TCR beta chain sequence along with its context. Antigen unknown. The sample is drawn from a study of monozygotic twins with inflammatory bowel disease. Whole-study findings and limits: Different T cell subtypes could not be distinguished.

This CDR3 has 17 residues. Germline CDR1 and CDR2: SEHNR and FQNEAQ (reference sequence). Eight reactions per sample, run separately, yielded cDNA. TCRdb reprocessed the 5' RACE reads; each CDR3 protein has one entry and no DNA is given. The ten most abundant clones cover approximately 2.4% of a sample with 350,000 to 400,000 distinct CDR3 sequences. Sequencing was carried out using blood. The sequence came from a human donor with ulcerative colitis or Crohn's disease, or a healthy co-twin of an affected twin (not recorded which). The chain uses TRBV7-9 and TRBJ2-6; TCRdb's assignment of TRBD1 cannot be checked, as there is no DNA. The CDR3 here is CASSPPGHNSGANVLTF.